One and the same sample provided the 2 T cell receptor beta chains below, sequenced in a study of blood T cell repertoires in COVID-19. Measured with immunoSEQ multiplex PCR; TCRdb has only the in-frame clones, and not every one. The data contain 190,000 or so clones, about 88% of them singletons. The sample taken for sequencing was peripheral blood. These receptors were obtained from a woman in her 30s with active or convalescent COVID-19.

V and J are TRBV27 and TRBJ1-6; D unclear. V was pared by 5 bases and J by 10 bases, with 12 bases between. Germline loops: CDR1 MNHEY, CDR2 SMNVEV (reference sequence). The CDR3 covers 13 residues. The CDR3 DNA reads as TGTGCCAGCAGTCTTATCCGTGGCTCACCCCTCCACTTT. Amino acid sequence: CASSLIRGSPLHF.

The V and J genes are TRBV10-3 and TRBJ1-1; 10 bases are a match to TRBD1. The CDR3 totals 13 residues. V was clipped by 4 bases and J by 6 bases; unmatched bases: 2. CDR1 and CDR2 from the germline V gene are ENHRY and SYGVKD. CDR3 protein: CAISAGTGAEAFF. The CDR3 DNA follows: TGTGCCATCAGTGCCGGGACAGGGGCTGAAGCTTTCTTT.